This TCR beta chain was sequenced for a study of T cell repertoires in cytomegalovirus infection. Whole-study context: CMV epitopes used comprised recently identified HLA-C-restricted ones and well-studied HLA-B-restricted ones.

General observations from the study: Dominant in the ex vivo response were TCR beta clonotypes restricted by HLA-C and specific for CMV. Based on cumulative public TCR beta family frequency, carriers of CMV plus the relevant HLA were identified.

This clonotype was detected only a few times. The antigen remains undetermined. From germline, CDR1 is SGHVS and CDR2 FNYEAQ. V was pared by 4 bases and J by 7 bases, with 10 bases between. The CDR3 contains 13 residues. From the reads, TCRdb called clonotypes with MiXCR, one entry per CDR3 protein. The table records fewer than 850,000 distinct CDR3 sequences, almost 30% of them present only once. Sequenced here: cultured CD8+ T cells from PBMCs, sampled from culture after CMV antigen stimulation. The chain carries TRBV7-6 and TRBJ1-4; D not resolved. The source is a human donor in good health (CMV status not recorded). Some clones in this sample may be carry-over from other donors' samples. The chain's CDR3 is CASSSRVSEKLFF. DNA for the CDR3: TGTGCCAGCAGCTCGCGAGTGTCTGAAAAACTGTTTTTT.